These T cell receptor beta chains were read from a single sample in a study of blood T cell repertoires in COVID-19. TCRdb keeps only in-frame clones here, not all; method: immunoSEQ multiplex PCR. This sample has about 270,000 clones, with around nine tenths found just once. Sequenced: PBMCs or T cells enriched from blood (not recorded which). The receptors were sampled from a woman younger than 35 who had recovered from COVID-19. Both conserved end residues are part of each CDR3.

cdr3_length: 17; v_call: TRBV5-5; cdr3_aa: CASSLVQGTSGRNEQFF
cdr3_length: 18; v_call: TRBV19; cdr3_aa: CASSIFGFGTGDTYEQYF
cdr3_length: 16; v_call: TRBV9; cdr3_aa: CASSVGSTGEFSPLHF
cdr3_length: 14; v_call: TRBV19; cdr3_aa: CASSQQRSGNTIYF
cdr3_length: 16; v_call: TRBV4-3; cdr3_aa: CASSQDVRGGFSEAFF
cdr3_length: 13; v_call: TRBV2; cdr3_aa: CASSGQTNYEQYF
cdr3_length: 14; v_call: TRBV5-1; cdr3_aa: CASSREASTDTQYF
cdr3_length: 15; v_call: TRBV7-2; cdr3_aa: CASSLVPGGTYEQYF
cdr3_length: 13; v_call: TRBV30; cdr3_aa: CAWSALTGTGYTF
cdr3_length: 13; v_call: TRBV2; cdr3_aa: CASSLRGYTEAFF
cdr3_length: 16; v_call: TRBV28; cdr3_aa: CASSSRGGYSNQPQHF
cdr3_length: 15; v_call: TRBV18; cdr3_aa: CASSLAGQPFEKLFF
cdr3_length: 20; v_call: TRBV4-2; cdr3_aa: CASSQDPAGASSRGANVLTF
cdr3_length: 15; v_call: TRBV7-9; cdr3_aa: CASSLDGMGPYEQYF
cdr3_length: 17; v_call: TRBV3-1/TRBV3-2; cdr3_aa: CASSQNLGTGFRNTIYF
cdr3_length: 16; v_call: TRBV27; cdr3_aa: CATNAGTARITDTQYF
cdr3_length: 16; v_call: TRBV27; cdr3_aa: CASSSPLGGGRHEQYF
cdr3_length: 13; v_call: TRBV2; cdr3_aa: CASSAQGSYGYTF
cdr3_length: 12; v_call: TRBV7-9; cdr3_aa: CASSLETTEAFF
cdr3_length: 12; v_call: TRBV7-8; cdr3_aa: CASSLDRGEQYF
cdr3_length: 15; v_call: TRBV7-2; cdr3_aa: CASSLHGQGPYGYTF
cdr3_length: 15; v_call: TRBV19; cdr3_aa: CASSIGGSSGNTIYF
cdr3_length: 13; v_call: TRBV24-1; cdr3_aa: CATDQGARQPQHF
cdr3_length: 13; v_call: TRBV30; cdr3_aa: CAWSLLRAYEQYF
cdr3_length: 13; v_call: TRBV11-3; cdr3_aa: CASSWAGPNEQFF
cdr3_length: 13; v_call: TRBV2; cdr3_aa: CASRIGTGYGYTF
cdr3_length: 12; v_call: TRBV6-1; cdr3_aa: CASSESYSGQYF
cdr3_length: 15; v_call: TRBV28; cdr3_aa: CASSSFTLSSYEQYF
cdr3_length: 13; v_call: TRBV27; cdr3_aa: CASSYGTYYEQYF
cdr3_length: 16; v_call: TRBV12-5; cdr3_aa: CASGSGTGGTTYEQYF
cdr3_length: 15; v_call: TRBV6-5; cdr3_aa: CASSYSSGTGYEQYF
cdr3_length: 13; v_call: TRBV4-1; cdr3_aa: CASSPPGYTEAFF
cdr3_length: 15; v_call: TRBV27; cdr3_aa: CASRILAGGGDTQYF
cdr3_length: 16; v_call: TRBV4-3; cdr3_aa: CASSQGLGLAGDEQFF
cdr3_length: 13; v_call: TRBV15; cdr3_aa: CATSTEQNTEAFF
cdr3_length: 16; v_call: TRBV28; cdr3_aa: CASDDTGRGLITEAFF
cdr3_length: 11; v_call: TRBV20-1; cdr3_aa: CSAPVRTEAFF
cdr3_length: 16; v_call: TRBV5-4; cdr3_aa: CASSPPRTGGPLEQYF
cdr3_length: 13; v_call: TRBV11-2; cdr3_aa: CASSLGQVDTQYF
cdr3_length: 15; v_call: TRBV2; cdr3_aa: CASISTGGSGETQYF
cdr3_length: 13; v_call: TRBV7-9; cdr3_aa: CASRMGGGDTQYF
cdr3_length: 15; v_call: TRBV4-3; cdr3_aa: CASSQGSAGAYGYTF
cdr3_length: 15; v_call: TRBV19; cdr3_aa: CASSESVTPGYGYTF
cdr3_length: 15; v_call: TRBV28; cdr3_aa: CASSLGLAGYNEQFF
cdr3_length: 15; v_call: TRBV6-5; cdr3_aa: CASTKGAGFIYGYTF
cdr3_length: 16; v_call: TRBV5-8; cdr3_aa: CASSFSGSRAASEQFF
cdr3_length: 15; v_call: TRBV9; cdr3_aa: CASSVLAGEGETQYF
cdr3_length: 15; v_call: TRBV30; cdr3_aa: CAWSLPGGTYNEQFF
cdr3_length: 15; v_call: TRBV5-1; cdr3_aa: CASRNRGQSTDTQYF
cdr3_length: 16; v_call: TRBV11-2; cdr3_aa: CASSYRGNSYNSPLHF
cdr3_length: 15; v_call: TRBV5-6; cdr3_aa: CASSLGQGFTFGYTF
cdr3_length: 14; v_call: TRBV7-9; cdr3_aa: CASSSPRVAYEQYF
cdr3_length: 16; v_call: TRBV6-1; cdr3_aa: CASSETRGGSTDTQYF
cdr3_length: 15; v_call: TRBV9; cdr3_aa: CASSVQTGANSPLHF
cdr3_length: 15; v_call: TRBV27; cdr3_aa: CASKKTDRADTEAFF
cdr3_length: 16; v_call: TRBV28; cdr3_aa: CASSVIGGESADTQYF
cdr3_length: 15; v_call: TRBV30; cdr3_aa: CAWSWDRGIRTEAFF
cdr3_length: 16; v_call: TRBV9; cdr3_aa: CASSVTGSSYNSPLHF
cdr3_length: 16; v_call: TRBV5-1; cdr3_aa: CASSPLGLAGTGELFF